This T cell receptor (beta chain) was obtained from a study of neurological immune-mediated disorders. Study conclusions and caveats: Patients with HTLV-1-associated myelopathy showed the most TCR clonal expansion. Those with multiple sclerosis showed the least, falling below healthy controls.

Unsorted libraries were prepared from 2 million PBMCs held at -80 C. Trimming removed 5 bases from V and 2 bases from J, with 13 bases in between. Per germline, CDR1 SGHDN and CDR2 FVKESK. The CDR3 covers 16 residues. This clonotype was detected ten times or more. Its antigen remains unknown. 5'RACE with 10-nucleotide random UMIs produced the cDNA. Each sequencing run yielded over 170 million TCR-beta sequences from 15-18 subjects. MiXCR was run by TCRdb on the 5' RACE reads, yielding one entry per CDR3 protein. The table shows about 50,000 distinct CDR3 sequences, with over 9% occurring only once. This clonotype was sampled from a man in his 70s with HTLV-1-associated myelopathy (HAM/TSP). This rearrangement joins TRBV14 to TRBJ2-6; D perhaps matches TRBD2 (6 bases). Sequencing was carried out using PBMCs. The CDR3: CASSVRGGAGANVLTF. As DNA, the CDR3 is TGTGCCAGCAGCGTACGAGGCGGGGCTGGGGCCAACGTCCTGACTTTC. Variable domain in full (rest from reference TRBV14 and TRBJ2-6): EAGVTQFPSHSVIEKGQTVTLRCDPISGHDNLYWYRRVMGKEIKFLLHFVKESKQDESGMPNNRFLAERTGGTYSTLKVQPAELEDSGVYFCASSVRGGAGANVLTFGAGSRLTVL.